This TCR beta chain was identified during a study of T cell changes during pregnancy in multiple sclerosis. The data were produced by immunoSEQ multiplex PCR, yet TCRdb's version contains in-frame clones alone and is incomplete. Among some 94,000 clones listed, more than 85% were seen once. This CDR3 spans 14 amino acids. CDR1 and CDR2 (germline): MDHEN, SYDVKM. Trimming removed 4 bases at V and 11 bases at J, with 20 bases between. The receptor's source is a female donor in good health, enrolled as a control in a pregnancy study. Material: peripheral blood, obtained in the first trimester of pregnancy. The V and J genes are TRBV28 and TRBJ1-2; D is possibly TRBD1 (6 bases). CDR3 in amino acids: CASSSQGPYERYTF. The CDR3 DNA is TGTGCCAGCAGTTCACAGGGCCCCTACGAGCGGTACACCTTC.